Included here is one TCR beta chain sequence, with context. The target antigen is unknown. Trimming took off 0 bases at V and 1 base at J, with 12 bases between the two ends. The CDR3 totals 16 residues. Germline V gene data show CDR1 as SGHRS and CDR2 as YFSETQ. This sample is drawn from a study of neoadjuvant nivolumab and ipilimumab in lung cancer. Study results and caveats: Resected-tumor TCR richness correlated positively with pretherapy blood richness. Only two of four nivolumab-treated tumors gained richness and clonality by surgery.

Produced via immunoSEQ multiplex PCR; TCRdb's table is partial and in-frame only. The sample carries around 7,700 clones, 79% recorded once. The TCR was taken from an adult with non-small cell lung cancer. V gene TRBV5-1 combines with J gene TRBJ2-3; D may correspond to TRBD1 or TRBD2 (5 bases each). Specimen: adjacent normal lung tissue, collected after neoadjuvant nivolumab, alone or with ipilimumab, at or shortly before surgery. CDR3 bases: TGCGCCAGCAGCTTGGATGGGGGATCGGGCACAGATACGCAGTATTTT. This codes for CASSLDGGSGTDTQYF.